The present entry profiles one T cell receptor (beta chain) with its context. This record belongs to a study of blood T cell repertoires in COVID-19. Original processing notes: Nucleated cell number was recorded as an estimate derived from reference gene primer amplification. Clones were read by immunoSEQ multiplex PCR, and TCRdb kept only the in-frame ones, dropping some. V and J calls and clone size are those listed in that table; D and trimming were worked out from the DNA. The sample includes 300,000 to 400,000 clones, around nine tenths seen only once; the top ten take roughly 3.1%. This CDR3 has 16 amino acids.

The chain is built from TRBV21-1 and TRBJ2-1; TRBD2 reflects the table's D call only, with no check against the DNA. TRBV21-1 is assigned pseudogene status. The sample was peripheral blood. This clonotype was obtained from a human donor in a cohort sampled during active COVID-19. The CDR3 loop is CASSPPSGGTYNEQFF. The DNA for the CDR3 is TGTGCCAGCAGCCCCCCTAGCGGGGGGACCTACAATGAGCAGTTCTTC.